This T cell receptor beta chain was found in a study of T cell responses to AZD1222 COVID-19 vaccine. Findings of the study overall: Clonal diversity was possibly underestimated, and white British individuals and females predominated among donors. Baseline seropositivity characterized only six AZD1222 recipients.

Concerning this clone: Antigen: not known.

Measured with immunoSEQ multiplex PCR; TCRdb has only the in-frame clones, and not every one. The sample includes over 65,000 clones, around 90% seen only once; the top ten take roughly 5.2%. Germline V lookup: CDR1 LGHNA, CDR2 YNFKEQ. The CDR3 runs 18 residues. The trim removed 1 base at V and 3 bases at J, leaving 11 bases unmatched. The chain employs TRBV4-2 and TRBJ2-5, with TRBD2 matching over 10 bases. The material was peripheral blood, obtained 28 days after the second AZD1222 dose. The source of this sequence is an adult who received the AZD1222 COVID-19 vaccine. CDR3 region: CASSQGWSGGAGEETQYF. DNA of the CDR3: TGTGCCAGCAGCCAAGGATGGAGCGGGGGGGCTGGAGAAGAGACCCAGTACTTC.